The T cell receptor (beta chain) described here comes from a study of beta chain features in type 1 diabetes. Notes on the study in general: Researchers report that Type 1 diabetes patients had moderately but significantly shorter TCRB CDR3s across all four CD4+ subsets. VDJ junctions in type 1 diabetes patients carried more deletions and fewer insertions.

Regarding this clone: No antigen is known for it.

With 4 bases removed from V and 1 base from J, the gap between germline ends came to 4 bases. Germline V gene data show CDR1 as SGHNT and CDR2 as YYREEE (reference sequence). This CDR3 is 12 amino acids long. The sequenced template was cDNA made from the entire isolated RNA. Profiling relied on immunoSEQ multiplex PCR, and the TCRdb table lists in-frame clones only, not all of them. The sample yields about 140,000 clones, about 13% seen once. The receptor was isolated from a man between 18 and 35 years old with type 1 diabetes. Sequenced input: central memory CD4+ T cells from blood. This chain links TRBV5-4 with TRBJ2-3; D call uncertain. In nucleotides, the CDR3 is TGTGCCAGCAGCCCTGGCACAGATACGCAGTATTTT. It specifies CASSPGTDTQYF.